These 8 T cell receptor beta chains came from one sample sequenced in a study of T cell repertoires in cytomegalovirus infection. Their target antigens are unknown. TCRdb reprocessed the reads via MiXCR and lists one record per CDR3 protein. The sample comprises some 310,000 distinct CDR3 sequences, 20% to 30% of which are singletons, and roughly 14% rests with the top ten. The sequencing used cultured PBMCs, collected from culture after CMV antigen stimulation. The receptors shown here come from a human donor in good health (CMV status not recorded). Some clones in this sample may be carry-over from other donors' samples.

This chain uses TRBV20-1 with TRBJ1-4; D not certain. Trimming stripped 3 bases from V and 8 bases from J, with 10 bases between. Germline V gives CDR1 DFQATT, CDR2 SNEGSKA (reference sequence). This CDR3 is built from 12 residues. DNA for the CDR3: TGCAGTGCTAGGGAGGATAACGAAAAACTGTTTTTT. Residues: CSAREDNEKLFF.

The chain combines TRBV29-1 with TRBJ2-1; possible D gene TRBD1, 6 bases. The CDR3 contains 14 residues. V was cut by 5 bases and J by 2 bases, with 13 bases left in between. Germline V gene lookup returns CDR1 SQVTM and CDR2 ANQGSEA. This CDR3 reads CSVYRDDTYNEQFF. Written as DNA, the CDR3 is TGCAGCGTTTACAGGGATGACACCTACAATGAGCAGTTCTTC.

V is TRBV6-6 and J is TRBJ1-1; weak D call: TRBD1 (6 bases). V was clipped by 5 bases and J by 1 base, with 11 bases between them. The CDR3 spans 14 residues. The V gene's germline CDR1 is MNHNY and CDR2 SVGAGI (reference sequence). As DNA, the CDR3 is TGTGCCAGCAGTAACTTACAGGGGAACACTGAAGCTTTCTTT. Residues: CASSNLQGNTEAFF.

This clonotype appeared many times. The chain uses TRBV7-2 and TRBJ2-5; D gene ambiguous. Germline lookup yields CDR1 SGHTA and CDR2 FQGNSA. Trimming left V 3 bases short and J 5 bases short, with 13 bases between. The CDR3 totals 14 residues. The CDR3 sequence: CASSFSLSRETQYF. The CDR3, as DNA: TGTGCCAGCAGCTTCAGCCTGAGCCGGGAGACCCAGTACTTC. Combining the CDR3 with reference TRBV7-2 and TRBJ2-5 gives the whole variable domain GAGVSQSPSNKVTEKGKDVELRCDPISGHTALYWYRQSLGQGLEFLIYFQGNSAPDKSGLPSDRFSAERTGGSVSTLTIQRTQQEDSAVYLCASSFSLSRETQYFGPGTRLLVL.

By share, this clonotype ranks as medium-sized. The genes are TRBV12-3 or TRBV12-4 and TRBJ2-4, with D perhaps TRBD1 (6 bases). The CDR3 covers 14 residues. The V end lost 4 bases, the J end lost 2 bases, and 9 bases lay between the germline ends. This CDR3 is CASSYGQSKNIQYF. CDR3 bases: TGTGCCAGCAGTTACGGACAGTCCAAAAACATTCAGTACTTC.

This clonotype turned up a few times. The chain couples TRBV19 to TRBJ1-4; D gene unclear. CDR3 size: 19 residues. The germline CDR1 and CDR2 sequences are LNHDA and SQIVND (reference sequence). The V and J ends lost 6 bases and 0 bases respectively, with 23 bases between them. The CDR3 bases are TGTGCCAGTAGCCCAACCGGGCCGGCTCTTTATGCAACTAATGAAAAACTGTTTTTT. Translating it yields CASSPTGPALYATNEKLFF.

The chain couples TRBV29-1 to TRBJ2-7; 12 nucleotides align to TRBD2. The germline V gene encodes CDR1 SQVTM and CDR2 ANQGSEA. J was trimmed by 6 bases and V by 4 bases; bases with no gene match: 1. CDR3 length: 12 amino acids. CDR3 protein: CSVVLAGGEQYV. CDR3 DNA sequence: TGCAGCGTTGTACTAGCGGGAGGCGAGCAGTACGTC.

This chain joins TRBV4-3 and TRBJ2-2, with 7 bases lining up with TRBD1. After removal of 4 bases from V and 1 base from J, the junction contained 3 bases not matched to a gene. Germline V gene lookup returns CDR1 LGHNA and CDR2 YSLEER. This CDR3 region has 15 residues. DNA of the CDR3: TGCGCCAGCAGCCCCGGGACAGTGAACACCGGGGAGCTGTTTTTT. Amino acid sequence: CASSPGTVNTGELFF.